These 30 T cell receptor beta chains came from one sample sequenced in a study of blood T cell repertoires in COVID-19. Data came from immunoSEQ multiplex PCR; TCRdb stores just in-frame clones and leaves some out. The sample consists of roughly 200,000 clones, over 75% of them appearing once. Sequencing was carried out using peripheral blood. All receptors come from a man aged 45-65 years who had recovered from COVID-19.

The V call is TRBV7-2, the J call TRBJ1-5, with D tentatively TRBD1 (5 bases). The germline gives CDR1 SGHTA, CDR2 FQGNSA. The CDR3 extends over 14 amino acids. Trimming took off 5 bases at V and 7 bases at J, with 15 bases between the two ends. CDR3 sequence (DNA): TGTGCCAGCAGCCTGGGAGGGGCGGGGCAGCCCCAGCATTTT. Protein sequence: CASSLGGAGQPQHF.

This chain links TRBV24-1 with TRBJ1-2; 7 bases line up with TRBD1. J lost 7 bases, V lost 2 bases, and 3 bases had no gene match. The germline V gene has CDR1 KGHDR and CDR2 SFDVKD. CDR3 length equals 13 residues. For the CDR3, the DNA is TGTGCCACCAGTGATTCTACAGGGGTTGGCTACACCTTC. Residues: CATSDSTGVGYTF.

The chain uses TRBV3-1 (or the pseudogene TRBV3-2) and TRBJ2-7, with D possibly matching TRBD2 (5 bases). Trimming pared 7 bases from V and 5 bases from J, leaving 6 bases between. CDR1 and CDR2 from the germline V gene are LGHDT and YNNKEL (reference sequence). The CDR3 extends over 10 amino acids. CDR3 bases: TGTGCCAGCAAGCGGCACGAGCAGTACTTC. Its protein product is CASKRHEQYF.

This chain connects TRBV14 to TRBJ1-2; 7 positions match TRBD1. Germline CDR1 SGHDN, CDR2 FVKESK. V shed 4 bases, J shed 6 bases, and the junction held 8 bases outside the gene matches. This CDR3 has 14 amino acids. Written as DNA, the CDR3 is TGTGCCAGCAGCCCGATCGACAGGGTGAATGGCTACACCTTC. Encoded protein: CASSPIDRVNGYTF.

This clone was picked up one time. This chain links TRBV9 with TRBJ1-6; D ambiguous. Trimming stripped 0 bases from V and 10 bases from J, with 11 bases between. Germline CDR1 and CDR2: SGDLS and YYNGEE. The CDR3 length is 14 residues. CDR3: CASSVDSLKSPLHF. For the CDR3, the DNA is TGTGCCAGCAGCGTAGACAGCCTAAAGTCACCCCTCCACTTT.

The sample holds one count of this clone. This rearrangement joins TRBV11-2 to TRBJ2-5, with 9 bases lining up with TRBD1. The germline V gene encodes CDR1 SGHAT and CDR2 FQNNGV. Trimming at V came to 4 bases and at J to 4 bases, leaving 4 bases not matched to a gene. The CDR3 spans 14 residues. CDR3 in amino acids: CASSWDRVVETQYF. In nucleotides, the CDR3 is TGTGCCAGCAGCTGGGACAGGGTCGTAGAGACCCAGTACTTC.

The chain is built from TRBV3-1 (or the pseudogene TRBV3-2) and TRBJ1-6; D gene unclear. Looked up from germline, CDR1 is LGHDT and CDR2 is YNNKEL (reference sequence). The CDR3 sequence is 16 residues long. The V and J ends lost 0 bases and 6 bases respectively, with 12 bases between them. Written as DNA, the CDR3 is TGTGCCAGCAGCCAAGAGAGGGAGCGCCTTAATTCACCCCTCCACTTT. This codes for CASSQERERLNSPLHF.

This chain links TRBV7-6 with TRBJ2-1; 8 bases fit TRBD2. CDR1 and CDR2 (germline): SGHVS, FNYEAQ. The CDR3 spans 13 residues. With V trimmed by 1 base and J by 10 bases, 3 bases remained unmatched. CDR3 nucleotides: TGTGCCAGCAGCTTAGAAATAGCGGGAGAGCAGTTCTTC. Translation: CASSLEIAGEQFF.

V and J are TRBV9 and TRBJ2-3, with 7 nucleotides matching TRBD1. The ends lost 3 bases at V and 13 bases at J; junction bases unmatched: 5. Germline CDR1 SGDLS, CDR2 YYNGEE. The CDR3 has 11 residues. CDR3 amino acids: CASSGQGVKYF. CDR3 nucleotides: TGTGCCAGCAGCGGTCAGGGGGTAAAGTATTTT.

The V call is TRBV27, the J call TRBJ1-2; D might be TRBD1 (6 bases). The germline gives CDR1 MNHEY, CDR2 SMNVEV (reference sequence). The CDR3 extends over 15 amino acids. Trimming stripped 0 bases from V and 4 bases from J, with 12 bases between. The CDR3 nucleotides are TGTGCCAGCAGTTTATCAAACCAAGGGGGCTATGGCTACACCTTC. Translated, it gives CASSLSNQGGYGYTF.

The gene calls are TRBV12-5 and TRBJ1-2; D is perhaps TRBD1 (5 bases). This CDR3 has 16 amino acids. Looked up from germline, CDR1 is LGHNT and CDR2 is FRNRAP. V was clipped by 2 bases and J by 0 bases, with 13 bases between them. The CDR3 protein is CASGLLGHLANYGYTF. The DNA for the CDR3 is TGTGCTAGTGGTTTGCTCGGACATTTAGCTAACTATGGCTACACCTTC.

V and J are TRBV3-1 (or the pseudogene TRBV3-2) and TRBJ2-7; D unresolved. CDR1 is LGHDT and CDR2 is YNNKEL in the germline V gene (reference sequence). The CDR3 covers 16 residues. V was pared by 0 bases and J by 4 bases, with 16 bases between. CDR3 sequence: CASSQDLRLLIYEQYF. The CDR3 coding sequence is TGTGCCAGCAGCCAAGATCTTCGGCTACTAATTTACGAGCAGTACTTC.

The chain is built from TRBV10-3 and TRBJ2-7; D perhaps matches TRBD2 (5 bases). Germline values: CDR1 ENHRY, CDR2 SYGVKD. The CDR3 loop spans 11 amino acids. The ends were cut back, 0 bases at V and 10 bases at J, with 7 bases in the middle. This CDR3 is CAISESDLQYF. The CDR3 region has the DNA TGTGCCATCAGTGAGTCGGACTTACAGTACTTC.

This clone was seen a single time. The CDR3 coding sequence is TGCGCCAGCAGTGAACGAAAGACAGGCTTAGATACGCAGTATTTT. Translation: CASSERKTGLDTQYF. The J gene is TRBJ2-3, the V gene TRBV10-1, with D perhaps TRBD1 (6 bases). Germline V gene lookup returns CDR1 WNHNN and CDR2 SYGVQD (reference sequence). Trimming removed 3 bases from V and 5 bases from J, with 15 bases in between. The CDR3 extends over 15 amino acids.

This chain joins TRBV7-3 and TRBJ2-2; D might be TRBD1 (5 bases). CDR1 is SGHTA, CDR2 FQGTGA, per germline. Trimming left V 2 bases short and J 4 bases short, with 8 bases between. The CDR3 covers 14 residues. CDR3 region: CASSLRQGTGELFF. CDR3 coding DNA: TGTGCCAGCAGCTTACGGCAGGGCACCGGGGAGCTGTTTTTT.

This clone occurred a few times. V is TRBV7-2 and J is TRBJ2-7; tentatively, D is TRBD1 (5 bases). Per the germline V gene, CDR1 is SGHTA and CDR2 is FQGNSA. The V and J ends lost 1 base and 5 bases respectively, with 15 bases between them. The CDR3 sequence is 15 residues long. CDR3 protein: CASSLVGTGAHEQYF. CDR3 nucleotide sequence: TGTGCCAGCAGCTTAGTAGGTACTGGGGCCCACGAGCAGTACTTC.

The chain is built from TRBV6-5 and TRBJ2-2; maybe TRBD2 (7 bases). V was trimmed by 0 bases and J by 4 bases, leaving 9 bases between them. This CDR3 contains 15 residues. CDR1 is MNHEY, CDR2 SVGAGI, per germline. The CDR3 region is CASSYSGGLTGELFF. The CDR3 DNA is TGTGCCAGCAGTTACTCGGGGGGGCTCACCGGGGAGCTGTTTTTT.

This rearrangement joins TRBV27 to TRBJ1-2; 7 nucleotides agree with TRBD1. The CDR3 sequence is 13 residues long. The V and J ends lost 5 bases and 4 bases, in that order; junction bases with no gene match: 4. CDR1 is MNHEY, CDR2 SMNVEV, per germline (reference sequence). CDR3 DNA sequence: TGTGCCAGCAGTCCGGACAGGATCTATGGCTACACCTTC. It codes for CASSPDRIYGYTF.

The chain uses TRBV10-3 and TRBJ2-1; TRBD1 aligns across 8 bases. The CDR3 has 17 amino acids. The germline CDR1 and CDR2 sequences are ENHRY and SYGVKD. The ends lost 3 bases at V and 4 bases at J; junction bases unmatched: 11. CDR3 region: CAISEVSRGLGYNEQFF. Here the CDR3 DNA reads TGTGCCATCAGTGAAGTTTCCAGGGGGCTAGGTTACAATGAGCAGTTCTTC.

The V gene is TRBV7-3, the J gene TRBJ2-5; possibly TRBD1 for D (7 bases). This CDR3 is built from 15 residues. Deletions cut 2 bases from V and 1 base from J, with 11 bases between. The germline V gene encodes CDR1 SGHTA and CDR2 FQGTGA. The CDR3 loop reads CASSLGGTAQETQYF. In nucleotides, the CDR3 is TGTGCCAGCAGCTTAGGCGGGACAGCCCAAGAGACCCAGTACTTC.

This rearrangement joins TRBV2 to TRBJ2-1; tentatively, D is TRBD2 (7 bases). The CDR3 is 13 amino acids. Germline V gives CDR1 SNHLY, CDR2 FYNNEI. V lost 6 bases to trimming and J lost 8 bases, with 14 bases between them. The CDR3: CASSIQGRDEQFF. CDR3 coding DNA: TGTGCCAGCAGCATTCAGGGGAGGGATGAGCAGTTCTTC.

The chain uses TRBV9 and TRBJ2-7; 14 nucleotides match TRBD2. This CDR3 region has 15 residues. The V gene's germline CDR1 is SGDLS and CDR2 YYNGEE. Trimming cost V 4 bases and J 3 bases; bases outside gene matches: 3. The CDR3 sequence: CASSQGTSGSYEQYF. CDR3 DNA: TGTGCCAGCAGCCAGGGGACTAGCGGGAGCTACGAGCAGTACTTC.

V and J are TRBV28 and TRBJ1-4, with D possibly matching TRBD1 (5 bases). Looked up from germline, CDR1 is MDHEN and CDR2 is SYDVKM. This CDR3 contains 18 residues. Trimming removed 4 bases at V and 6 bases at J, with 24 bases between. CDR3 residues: CASSSVRTSGLGDEKLFF. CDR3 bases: TGTGCCAGCAGTTCGGTCCGAACCTCAGGGTTGGGTGATGAAAAACTGTTTTTT.

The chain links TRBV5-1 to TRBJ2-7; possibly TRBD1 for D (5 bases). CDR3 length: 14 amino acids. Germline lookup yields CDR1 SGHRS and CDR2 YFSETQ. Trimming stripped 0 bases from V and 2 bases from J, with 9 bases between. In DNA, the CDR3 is TGCGCCAGCAGCTTGGAACCAGGGACCTACGAGCAGTACTTC. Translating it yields CASSLEPGTYEQYF.

CDR3 protein: CASSLGQAGLNQPQHF. In DNA, the CDR3 is TGTGCCAGCAGCTTGGGGCAGGCCGGACTCAATCAGCCCCAGCATTTT. The chain combines TRBV5-6 with TRBJ1-5; D not resolved. The ends were cut back, 0 bases at V and 3 bases at J, with 13 bases in the middle. Germline loops: CDR1 SGHDT, CDR2 YYEEEE. The CDR3 is made up of 16 amino acids.

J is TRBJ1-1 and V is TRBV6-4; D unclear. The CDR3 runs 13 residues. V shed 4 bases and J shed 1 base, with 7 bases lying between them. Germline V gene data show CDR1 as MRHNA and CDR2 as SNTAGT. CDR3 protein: CASSVDKNTEAFF. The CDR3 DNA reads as TGTGCCAGCAGTGTCGACAAGAACACTGAAGCTTTCTTT.

Written as DNA, the CDR3 is TGTGCCAGCAGTGACGGGACTAGCTTCGATGAGCAGTTCTTC. Amino acid sequence: CASSDGTSFDEQFF. This sequence joins TRBV6-1 and TRBJ2-1; 9 bases agree with TRBD2. The J segment lost 8 bases and the V segment lost 3 bases, leaving 5 bases of the junction unmatched. This CDR3 region has 14 residues. Germline CDR1 reads MNHNS; CDR2 reads SASEGT.

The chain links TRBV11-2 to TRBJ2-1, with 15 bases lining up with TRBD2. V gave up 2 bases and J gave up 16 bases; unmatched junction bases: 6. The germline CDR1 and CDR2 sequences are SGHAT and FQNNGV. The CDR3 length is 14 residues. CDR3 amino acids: CASSLSGLAGGGFF. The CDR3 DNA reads TGTGCCAGCAGCTTATCCGGACTAGCGGGAGGGGGATTCTTC.

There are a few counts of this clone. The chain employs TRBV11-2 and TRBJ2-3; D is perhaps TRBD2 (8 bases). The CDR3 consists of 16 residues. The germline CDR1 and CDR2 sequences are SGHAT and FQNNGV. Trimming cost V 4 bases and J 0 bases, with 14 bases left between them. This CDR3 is CASSSRGDSSTDTQYF. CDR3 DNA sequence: TGTGCCAGCAGCTCGCGGGGGGACAGTAGCACAGATACGCAGTATTTT.

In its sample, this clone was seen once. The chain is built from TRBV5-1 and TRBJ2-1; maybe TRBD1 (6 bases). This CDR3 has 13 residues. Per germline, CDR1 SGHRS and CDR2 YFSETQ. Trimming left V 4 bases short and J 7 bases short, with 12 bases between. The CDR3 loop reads CASSVQGSNEQFF. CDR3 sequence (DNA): TGCGCCAGCAGCGTACAGGGTTCGAATGAGCAGTTCTTC.